The 20 T cell receptor beta chains reported below all come from one sample, sequenced in a study of shared clonotypes between healthy human individuals. Some clones are missing from TCRdb's copy, which holds only in-frame ones; the method was immunoSEQ multiplex PCR. The sample lists about 2.3 million clones, around 92% seen once, with approximately 0.39% in the top ten. Input material: naive CD4+ T cells from PBMCs. The subset denotes: CD45RA+ positively selected. These receptors were collected from a man between 18 and 29 years old in good health. Some clones in this sample may be carry-over from other donors' samples.

This chain links TRBV18 with TRBJ1-1, with 10 positions matching TRBD1. This CDR3 region has 17 residues. Germline CDR1 is KGHSH and CDR2 is LQKENI. The junction had 14 bases not matched to a gene; V was cut back by 6 bases and J by 4 bases. The CDR3 here is CASSRRQGASGITEAFF. The CDR3 nucleotides read TGTGCCAGCTCCCGCCGACAGGGGGCGAGCGGTATCACTGAAGCTTTCTTT.

This chain connects TRBV5-4 to TRBJ1-4; no definite D call. The CDR3 is 13 amino acids. The V gene's germline CDR1 is SGHNT and CDR2 YYREEE (reference sequence). V lost 1 base and J 7 bases, leaving 8 bases between the germline ends. The CDR3 here is CASSLWASEKLFF. The CDR3 bases are TGTGCCAGCAGCTTGTGGGCGAGTGAAAAACTGTTTTTT.

The chain carries TRBV2 and TRBJ2-2; 8 nucleotides align to TRBD2. Per the germline V gene, CDR1 is SNHLY and CDR2 is FYNNEI. Trimming took 4 bases from V and 5 from J; bases not matched to a gene: 6. The CDR3 is made up of 15 amino acids. CDR3 bases: TGTGCCAGCAGTGCGGTCAAGCGGGAGACCGGGGAGCTGTTTTTT. This translates into CASSAVKRETGELFF.

The chain uses TRBV7-7 and TRBJ2-3; no reliable D call. This CDR3 region has 13 residues. The V and J ends lost 2 bases and 3 bases respectively, with 6 bases between them. Germline lookup yields CDR1 SSHAT and CDR2 FNYEAQ (reference sequence). This CDR3 reads CASSLSGTDTQYF. CDR3 in DNA: TGTGCCAGCAGCTTATCTGGTACAGATACGCAGTATTTT.

The chain recombines TRBV5-1 with TRBJ2-2; D perhaps matches TRBD2 (7 bases). The V end lost 1 base, the J end lost 0 bases, and 10 bases lay between the germline ends. Per germline, CDR1 SGHRS and CDR2 YFSETQ. This CDR3 contains 16 residues. The CDR3 region is CASSLRGGANTGELFF. For the CDR3, the DNA is TGCGCCAGCAGCTTGCGAGGGGGGGCGAACACCGGGGAGCTGTTTTTT.

The chain carries TRBV5-8 and TRBJ2-7, with D unclear. The V gene lost 4 bases and the J gene lost 4 bases, with 12 bases spanning the gap. The CDR3 sequence is 13 residues long. Germline CDR1 is SGHTS and CDR2 is YDEGEE. The CDR3: CASSLGFRYEQYF. As DNA, the CDR3 is TGTGCCAGCAGCCTCGGATTTCGGTACGAGCAGTACTTC.

CDR3 sequence (DNA): TGTGCCAGCAGTGATCGCTATAGCGGGGTCTCCTACGAGCAGTACTTC. Amino acid sequence: CASSDRYSGVSYEQYF. The chain carries TRBV6-1 and TRBJ2-7, with 8 bases fitting TRBD2. With 3 bases clipped from V and 0 bases from J, the junction kept 7 bases outside the gene matches. This CDR3 is 16 amino acids long. Germline CDR1 reads MNHNS; CDR2 reads SASEGT.

V gene TRBV6-5 combines with J gene TRBJ1-2; 7 bases map to TRBD1. With V trimmed by 6 bases and J by 0 bases, 7 bases remained unmatched. Germline values: CDR1 MNHEY, CDR2 SVGAGI. The CDR3 covers 15 residues. The CDR3 nucleotides read TGTGCCAGCAGATCGTCCAGGGGGGCTAACTATGGCTACACCTTC. Translated: CASRSSRGANYGYTF.

For this clone: Other DNA variants within this sample encode the same CDR3. The CDR3 region has the DNA TGTGCCAGCTCACCGGGGACAGACTACGAGCAGTACTTC. Amino acid sequence: CASSPGTDYEQYF. The chain has TRBV18 and TRBJ2-7; 7 nucleotides match TRBD1. This CDR3 is built from 13 residues. Trimming took 3 bases from V and 3 from J; bases not matched to a gene: 2. Germline CDR1 and CDR2: KGHSH and LQKENI.

The chain is built from TRBV7-9 and TRBJ2-1; 8 bases align to TRBD1. The V and J ends lost 4 bases and 1 base, in that order; junction bases with no gene match: 6. CDR3 length: 16 residues. Germline V gene sequence: CDR1 SEHNR, CDR2 FQNEAQ (reference sequence). The DNA of the CDR3 is TGTGCCAGCAGCTCGGACAGGGCTTTTTCCTACAATGAGCAGTTCTTC. It yields the protein CASSSDRAFSYNEQFF. Using reference TRBV7-9 and TRBJ2-1 for the parts outside the CDR3, the full variable domain is DTGVSQNPRHKITKRGQNVTFRCDPISEHNRLYWYRQTLGQGPEFLTYFQNEAQLEKSRLLSDRFSAERPKGSFSTLEIQRTEQGDSAMYLCASSSDRAFSYNEQFFGPGTRLTVL.

The chain has TRBV27 and TRBJ2-1, with D maybe TRBD2 (6 bases). CDR3 length: 15 residues. V was trimmed by 6 bases and J by 4 bases, leaving 16 bases between them. Germline CDR1 MNHEY, CDR2 SMNVEV (reference sequence). The CDR3 bases are TGTGCCAGCAGCTCATTGGGGACTTTGTACAATGAGCAGTTCTTC. Its protein is CASSSLGTLYNEQFF.

The rearrangement uses TRBV11-2 and TRBJ2-1; 13 bases line up with TRBD2. CDR1 is SGHAT, CDR2 FQNNGV, per germline. V gave up 4 bases and J gave up 0 bases; unmatched junction bases: 9. The CDR3 totals 19 residues. The CDR3 region is CASSSLTSGRTSSYNEQFF. CDR3 DNA sequence: TGTGCCAGCAGCTCGTTGACTAGCGGGAGGACCAGCTCCTACAATGAGCAGTTCTTC. The full variable domain, its missing parts supplied by reference TRBV11-2 and TRBJ2-1, is EAGVAQSPRYKIIEKRQSVAFWCNPISGHATLYWYQQILGQGPKLLIQFQNNGVVDDSQLPKDRFSAERLKGVDSTLKIQPAKLEDSAVYLCASSSLTSGRTSSYNEQFFGPGTRLTVL.

The chain recombines TRBV5-1 with TRBJ1-4; perhaps TRBD1 as D (6 bases). V was pared by 2 bases and J by 4 bases, with 12 bases between. The CDR3 covers 15 residues. Germline V gene lookup returns CDR1 SGHRS and CDR2 YFSETQ. In DNA form, the CDR3 reads TGCGCCAGCAGCTTTGGTGGGGGCATTAATGAAAAACTGTTTTTT. The encoded protein is CASSFGGGINEKLFF.

This sequence joins TRBV9 and TRBJ1-1; D ambiguous. The V gene's germline CDR1 is SGDLS and CDR2 YYNGEE. This CDR3 spans 14 amino acids. V lost 4 bases, J lost 7 bases, and 17 bases lay in between. CDR3 sequence: CASSQTPLGGEAFF. The CDR3 nucleotides read TGTGCCAGCAGCCAGACCCCGCTGGGAGGTGAAGCTTTCTTT.

This clone was counted once. J is TRBJ1-3 and V is TRBV28, with a weak D call TRBD1 (5 bases). Per the germline V gene, CDR1 is MDHEN and CDR2 is SYDVKM. CDR3 length: 15 residues. Trimming left V 5 bases short and J 3 bases short, with 14 bases between. This CDR3 is CASSTTANFGNTIYF. The CDR3 DNA follows: TGTGCCAGCAGTACGACAGCTAATTTTGGAAACACCATATATTTT. Using reference TRBV28 and TRBJ1-3 for the parts outside the CDR3, the full variable domain is DVKVTQSSRYLVKRTGEKVFLECVQDMDHENMFWYRQDPGLGLRLIYFSYDVKMKEKGDIPEGYSVSREKKERFSLILESASTNQTSMYLCASSTTANFGNTIYFGEGSWLTVV.

This clone has a handful of counts. The chain is built from TRBV5-1 and TRBJ1-3; D is ambiguous. Germline assignment: CDR1 SGHRS and CDR2 YFSETQ. V dropped 0 bases and J dropped 2 bases, with 9 bases sitting between them. The CDR3 runs 15 residues. CDR3 sequence reads: CASSLAGVAGNTIYF. In nucleotides, the CDR3 is TGCGCCAGCAGCTTGGCCGGGGTTGCTGGAAACACCATATATTTT.

V and J are TRBV9 and TRBJ2-3; TRBD2 matches at 9 bases. There are 18 residues in the CDR3. Losses at the gene ends were 0 bases for V and 0 bases for J; bases not matched to a gene: 8. CDR1 is SGDLS and CDR2 is YYNGEE in the germline V gene. The CDR3 sequence: CASSVGDSGSLSTDTQYF. CDR3 DNA: TGTGCCAGCAGCGTAGGAGATAGCGGGAGTCTCAGCACAGATACGCAGTATTTT.

The rearrangement uses TRBV7-3 and TRBJ1-1; a possible D gene is TRBD1 (6 bases). The CDR3 totals 14 residues. CDR1 is SGHTA, CDR2 FQGTGA, per germline. The V and J ends lost 5 bases and 2 bases respectively, with 12 bases between them. CDR3 nucleotides: TGTGCCAGCAGCCCGGGACACCCAAACACTGAAGCTTTCTTT. Amino acid sequence: CASSPGHPNTEAFF.

This clone showed up just a few times. This CDR3 is also generated by other DNA sequences in the sample. This chain connects TRBV5-1 to TRBJ2-7, with D possibly being TRBD2 (6 bases). V was clipped by 0 bases and J by 4 bases, with 11 bases between them. Germline loops: CDR1 SGHRS, CDR2 YFSETQ. This CDR3 has 14 amino acids. The CDR3 DNA follows: TGCGCCAGCAGCTTGGCGGGAGCTAGTTACGAGCAGTACTTC. Translated, it gives CASSLAGASYEQYF. The full variable domain, its missing parts supplied by reference TRBV5-1 and TRBJ2-7, is KAGVTQTPRYLIKTRGQQVTLSCSPISGHRSVSWYQQTPGQGLQFLFEYFSETQRNKGNFPGRFSGRQFSNSRSEMNVSTLELGDSALYLCASSLAGASYEQYFGPGTRLTVT.

CDR3 amino acids: CASSVGGPGNQPQHF. The CDR3 DNA follows: TGTGCCAGCAGTGTCGGGGGGCCCGGCAATCAGCCCCAGCATTTT. The rearrangement uses TRBV2 and TRBJ1-5, with TRBD1 as a possible D gene (6 bases). The CDR3 is 15 amino acids. Trimming pared 4 bases from V and 2 bases from J, leaving 12 bases between. In germline, CDR1 is SNHLY, CDR2 FYNNEI.